Shown below are 15 T cell receptor beta chains from a single sample sequenced in a study of T cell clusters in autoimmune cytopenias (dated by TCRdb to about 2019). Sequencing instrument: Illumina MiSeq. TRB rearrangements were amplified by multiplex PCR following a touch-down protocol, with the TRB-A and TRB-B primer pools mixed in one tube. Based on TCRdb reprocessing of the reads, there is one entry per CDR3 protein sequence, and DNA is missing. The sample table on file contains about 5,000 distinct CDR3 sequences. The ten largest make up around half of the sample. TRB amplification used about 260 ng of peripheral blood genomic DNA, 30,000 to 40,000 genome equivalents, per sample. The sample was also reused in another study, on T cell repertoires in aging, cancer and after chemotherapy.

The specimen sequenced was peripheral blood. The origin of the receptors is a human donor in good health.

This sequence joins TRBV12-3 or TRBV12-4 and TRBJ1-5; TCRdb designates TRBD1, a call that cannot be tested without DNA. The CDR3 covers 15 residues. CDR3 loop: CASSPAGTGNQPQHF.

V usage is TRBV12-3 or TRBV12-4 and J usage is TRBJ2-7; lacking DNA, the TRBD1 call made by TCRdb goes unchecked. The CDR3 is 11 amino acids. Here the CDR3 reads CASSFRGEQYF.

The chain links TRBV7-2 to TRBJ2-1; with no DNA, the TCRdb D assignment of TRBD2 cannot be verified. Germline lookup yields CDR1 SGHTA and CDR2 FQGNSA. The CDR3 is 14 residues long. CDR3 amino acids: CASSMLAGYNEQFF.

J is TRBJ2-7 and V is TRBV13; TCRdb indicates TRBD1, and absent DNA this call remains unverified. This CDR3 contains 17 residues. Germline V gene lookup returns CDR1 PRHDT and CDR2 FYEKMQ (reference sequence). CDR3: CASSLVAGGDSSYEQYF.

The chain uses TRBV19 and TRBJ2-2; without DNA, the TCRdb call of TRBD1 cannot be checked. CDR3 length: 15 amino acids. CDR1 and CDR2 (germline): LNHDA, SQIVND (reference sequence). CDR3 sequence reads: CASRETGTGRRELFF.

The rearrangement joins TRBV30 to TRBJ1-1. The CDR3 extends over 12 amino acids. Germline CDR1 is GTSNPN and CDR2 is SVGIG (reference sequence). CDR3 sequence: CAWSNSGSEAFF.

The V and J genes are TRBV6-2 or TRBV6-3 and TRBJ2-1; TCRdb selects TRBD1, and the lack of DNA leaves this call unchecked. Germline V gene sequence: CDR1 MNHEY, CDR2 SVGEGT. CDR3 size: 14 residues. This CDR3 is CASSPGGEVIEQFF.

Measured by frequency, this clonotype is medium-sized. J is TRBJ2-7 and V is TRBV18. Per the germline V gene, CDR1 is KGHSH and CDR2 is LQKENI. The CDR3 covers 12 residues. The CDR3: CASSSSSYEQYF.

The gene calls are TRBV6-6 and TRBJ2-7; there is no DNA to check the TCRdb D call of TRBD2. This CDR3 is built from 15 residues. CDR1 and CDR2 from the germline V gene are MNHNY and SVGAGI (reference sequence). The CDR3 spells CASSKAEGSSYEQYF.

The chain uses TRBV6-1 and TRBJ2-3; absent DNA, TCRdb's TRBD1 call cannot be checked. The CDR3 loop spans 18 amino acids. Looked up from germline, CDR1 is MNHNS and CDR2 is SASEGT. CDR3 sequence: CASSEFGLSRANSDTQYF.

The rearrangement joins TRBV19 to TRBJ2-2; there is no DNA to check the TCRdb D call of TRBD1. Germline lookup yields CDR1 LNHDA and CDR2 SQIVND (reference sequence). The CDR3 is made up of 14 amino acids. CDR3 loop: CASIKSTGTGELFF. Complete variable domain (other parts from reference TRBV19 and TRBJ2-2): DGGITQSPKYLFRKEGQNVTLSCEQNLNHDAMYWYRQDPGQGLRLIYYSQIVNDFQKGDIAEGYSVSREKKESFPLTVTSAQKNPTAFYLCASIKSTGTGELFFGEGSRLTVL.

This chain links TRBV5-6 with TRBJ2-7. CDR1 is SGHDT and CDR2 is YYEEEE in the germline V gene. The CDR3 runs to 14 residues. The CDR3 sequence: CASSLGLLLNEQYF.

The chain has TRBV7-9 and TRBJ2-7; TCRdb calls TRBD1, which cannot be checked without DNA. Germline CDR1 and CDR2: SEHNR and FQNEAQ (reference sequence). The CDR3 spans 16 residues. Here the CDR3 reads CASSSGGWQNIYEQYF.

The chain's CDR3 is CASRRRGLAGMGRGNEQFF. The J gene is TRBJ2-1, the V gene TRBV6-1; TCRdb proposes TRBD2, but this gene call is untestable without DNA. Germline V lookup: CDR1 MNHNS, CDR2 SASEGT. CDR3 length: 19 amino acids.

The chain has TRBV19 and TRBJ2-1; no DNA is available, so the TRBD1 call from TCRdb remains unchecked. This CDR3 has 14 residues. Looked up from germline, CDR1 is LNHDA and CDR2 is SQIVND (reference sequence). The CDR3: CATRRTGTYNEQFF.